This entry lists 31 T cell receptor beta chains sequenced from one sample in a study of control samples from healthy donors and cancer patients. TCRdb keeps only in-frame clones here, not all; method: immunoSEQ multiplex PCR. Counted here are around 130,000 clones, over 75% occurring once; the ten biggest clones make up roughly 3.2%. The material sequenced was blood. These receptor sequences come from a middle-aged man in good health.

The rearrangement uses TRBV6-1 and TRBJ2-7; D remains ambiguous. Germline CDR1 MNHNS, CDR2 SASEGT. V was pared by 2 bases and J by 5 bases, with 13 bases between. This CDR3 spans 14 amino acids. The CDR3 spells CASSETPRPDEQYF. The CDR3, as DNA: TGTGCCAGCAGTGAAACCCCGCGGCCCGACGAGCAGTACTTC.

The gene calls are TRBV30 and TRBJ2-7; TRBD2 is a possible D gene (6 bases). CDR1 is GTSNPN, CDR2 SVGIG, per germline (reference sequence). Deletions cut 2 bases from V and 7 bases from J, with 18 bases between. This CDR3 is 14 amino acids long. The CDR3 sequence is CAWSTGGGFGEQYF. The CDR3 DNA reads TGTGCCTGGAGTACCGGGGGTGGATTCGGGGAGCAGTACTTC.

The gene calls are TRBV5-8 and TRBJ1-3, with D possibly being TRBD1 (6 bases). The germline gives CDR1 SGHTS, CDR2 YDEGEE. The CDR3 length is 17 residues. Trimming pared 2 bases from V and 0 bases from J, leaving 15 bases between. The CDR3 DNA reads as TGTGCCAGCAGCTTCGGTGGGACATCCTACTCTGGAAACACCATATATTTT. This encodes CASSFGGTSYSGNTIYF.

This sequence joins TRBV11-2 and TRBJ1-1, with a tentative D call TRBD1 (5 bases). V gave up 1 base and J gave up 3 bases, with 21 bases separating them. Germline lookup yields CDR1 SGHAT and CDR2 FQNNGV. The CDR3 has 18 amino acids. DNA for the CDR3: TGTGCCAGCAGCTTAGGACAGACGTGTCCTTCTTTTCACACTGAAGCTTTCTTT. Amino acid sequence: CASSLGQTCPSFHTEAFF.

This chain connects TRBV12-3 or TRBV12-4 to TRBJ1-2, with a possible D match to TRBD1 (5 bases). This CDR3 is built from 13 residues. The V end was cut by 5 bases, the J end by 8 bases, with 15 bases between. The CDR3 DNA sequence: TGTGCCAGCAGTCGCGACAGTTTGGGAGGCTACACCTTC. Protein product: CASSRDSLGGYTF.

The chain is built from TRBV11-2 and TRBJ2-7; 10 bases are shared with TRBD2. The ends lost 2 bases at V and 3 bases at J; junction bases unmatched: 4. CDR1 is SGHAT and CDR2 is FQNNGV in the germline V gene. The CDR3 contains 15 residues. The CDR3 sequence is CASSLFSGGSYEQYF. The CDR3 DNA is TGTGCCAGCAGCTTATTTAGCGGGGGGAGCTACGAGCAGTACTTC.

The chain uses TRBV20-1 and TRBJ2-7, with 7 bases matching TRBD1. The V and J ends lost 3 bases and 6 bases, in that order; junction bases with no gene match: 11. Germline values: CDR1 DFQATT, CDR2 SNEGSKA (reference sequence). The CDR3 spans 14 residues. The CDR3 loop is CSASGRGRPGEQYF. The CDR3 DNA sequence: TGCAGTGCTAGTGGAAGGGGGCGGCCGGGCGAGCAGTACTTC.

The chain has TRBV5-1 and TRBJ2-7; D is perhaps TRBD1 or TRBD2 (5 bases each). Trimming shortened V by 4 bases and J by 3 bases, and 14 bases separated the two germline ends. This CDR3 has 14 amino acids. Per the germline V gene, CDR1 is SGHRS and CDR2 is YFSETQ. The CDR3 is CASSLGDENYEQYF. The CDR3, as DNA: TGCGCCAGCAGCCTCGGGGACGAGAACTACGAGCAGTACTTC.

V usage is TRBV10-2 and J usage is TRBJ2-1; tentative D call: TRBD1 (6 bases). Germline V gives CDR1 WSHSY, CDR2 SAAADI. The ends were cut back, 6 bases at V and 4 bases at J, with 13 bases in the middle. The CDR3 is 14 residues long. The CDR3 DNA reads as TGCGCCAGCAGACCCCGACAGGCTTACAATGAGCAGTTCTTC. Encoded protein: CASRPRQAYNEQFF.

The chain is built from TRBV28 and TRBJ2-3; 10 positions agree with TRBD1. Unmatched junction bases numbered 0, after V lost 3 bases and J lost 6 bases. There are 13 residues in the CDR3. Looked up from germline, CDR1 is MDHEN and CDR2 is SYDVKM. CDR3 protein: CASSLGQGDTQYF. Here the CDR3 DNA reads TGTGCCAGCAGTTTGGGACAGGGGGATACGCAGTATTTT.

This chain connects TRBV10-3 to TRBJ1-2; D might be TRBD1 (6 bases). This CDR3 comprises 13 residues. Germline V gene lookup returns CDR1 ENHRY and CDR2 SYGVKD. Trimming cost V 5 bases and J 4 bases, with 11 bases left between them. As DNA, the CDR3 is TGTGCCATCAGTCAACAGGGTACCTATGGCTACACCTTC. It yields the protein CAISQQGTYGYTF.

CDR3 DNA sequence: TGCAGCGTTTTGGTCAGGACTGACTATGGCTACACCTTC. Translated, it gives CSVLVRTDYGYTF. The chain uses TRBV29-1 and TRBJ1-2, with no clear D. V was clipped by 5 bases and J by 3 bases, with 13 bases between them. The CDR3 consists of 13 residues. Germline CDR1 is SQVTM and CDR2 is ANQGSEA.

This rearrangement joins TRBV6-4 to TRBJ1-2, with D possibly matching TRBD1 (6 bases). The CDR3 length is 17 residues. Germline loops: CDR1 MRHNA, CDR2 SNTAGT. With 2 bases removed from V and 2 bases from J, the gap between germline ends came to 18 bases. CDR3 loop: CASSDGQGPPLNYGYTF. CDR3 in DNA: TGTGCCAGCAGTGACGGTCAGGGGCCGCCTTTAAACTATGGCTACACCTTC.

The chain has TRBV3-1 (or the pseudogene TRBV3-2) and TRBJ2-2, with D perhaps assigned TRBD1 or TRBD2 (6 bases each). The germline V gene has CDR1 LGHDT and CDR2 YNNKEL (reference sequence). The V end lost 3 bases, the J end lost 7 bases, and 18 bases lay between the germline ends. The CDR3 covers 16 residues. The CDR3 DNA reads TGTGCCAGCAGCCATAGACCAAGGGGGGAAGGCGGGGAGCTGTTTTTT. It yields the protein CASSHRPRGEGGELFF.

This chain links TRBV2 with TRBJ2-2; weak D call: TRBD1 (5 bases). Trimming removed 6 bases from V and 2 bases from J, with 10 bases in between. CDR3 length: 14 amino acids. From germline, CDR1 is SNHLY and CDR2 FYNNEI. CDR3 nucleotides: TGTGCCAGCAGGATGGACATTAACACCGGGGAGCTGTTTTTT. It codes for CASRMDINTGELFF.

This clone was recorded a few times. The genes are TRBV19 and TRBJ2-3; 8 bases fit TRBD2. Trimming at V came to 8 bases and at J to 3 bases, leaving 10 bases not matched to a gene. The germline V gene has CDR1 LNHDA and CDR2 SQIVND (reference sequence). CDR3 length: 15 residues. The CDR3 coding sequence is TGTGCCAGTCGAGACCCGGGGGGGCCAACAGATACGCAGTATTTT. Protein product: CASRDPGGPTDTQYF.

The J gene is TRBJ2-1, the V gene TRBV27; 10 bases line up with TRBD2. The CDR3 runs to 20 residues. The J segment lost 6 bases and the V segment lost 1 base, leaving 18 bases of the junction unmatched. The germline CDR1 and CDR2 sequences are MNHEY and SMNVEV (reference sequence). This chain's CDR3 is CASSLLSGGLASRGGNEQFF. CDR3 sequence (DNA): TGTGCCAGCAGTTTATTGAGTGGGGGACTAGCGTCCCGAGGTGGCAATGAGCAGTTCTTC.

V and J are TRBV2 and TRBJ2-3; D is possibly TRBD1 (5 bases). The CDR3 extends over 15 amino acids. Germline-derived CDR1 and CDR2 are SNHLY and FYNNEI. V lost 6 bases to trimming and J lost 0 bases, with 13 bases between them. CDR3: CASRTGRQSTDTQYF. CDR3 coding DNA: TGTGCCAGCAGAACCGGAAGACAGAGCACAGATACGCAGTATTTT. Full variable domain (rest looked up from reference TRBV2 and TRBJ2-3): EPEVTQTPSHQVTQMGQEVILRCVPISNHLYFYWYRQILGQKVEFLVSFYNNEISEKSEIFDDQFSVERPDGSNFTLKIRSTKLEDSAMYFCASRTGRQSTDTQYFGPGTRLTVL.

V and J are TRBV7-3 and TRBJ2-3; perhaps TRBD2 as D (6 bases). V shed 5 bases and J shed 1 base, with 16 bases lying between them. Germline V gene lookup returns CDR1 SGHTA and CDR2 FQGTGA. CDR3 length: 16 residues. The CDR3 loop is CASSPKPPGGTDTQYF. CDR3 coding DNA: TGTGCCAGCAGCCCAAAGCCCCCGGGGGGCACAGATACGCAGTATTTT.

This clone was detected a few times. The chain links TRBV6-6 to TRBJ1-2; 9 nucleotides agree with TRBD1. Germline assignment: CDR1 MNHNY and CDR2 SVGAGI (reference sequence). V shed 6 bases, J shed 3 bases, and the junction held 5 bases outside the gene matches. The CDR3 covers 14 residues. CDR3 protein: CASRRDREDYGYTF. CDR3 DNA sequence: TGTGCCAGCAGACGGGACAGGGAGGACTATGGCTACACCTTC.

The chain employs TRBV30 and TRBJ1-2; D is unclear. This CDR3 contains 12 residues. The germline V and J ends were trimmed by 2 bases and 4 bases, with 8 bases remaining between them. Germline CDR1 GTSNPN, CDR2 SVGIG (reference sequence). The CDR3 DNA reads TGTGCCTGGAGTTTCTCCTCCTATGGCTACACCTTC. Translation gives CAWSFSSYGYTF.

V and J are TRBV6-6 and TRBJ1-3; no firm D call. This CDR3 comprises 14 residues. The V gene's germline CDR1 is MNHNY and CDR2 SVGAGI (reference sequence). The germline V and J ends were trimmed by 11 bases and 0 bases, with 14 bases remaining between them. CDR3 sequence: CAHSGSASGNTIYF. For the CDR3, the DNA is TGTGCCCACAGCGGTTCGGCCTCTGGAAACACCATATATTTT.

The genes are TRBV4-1 and TRBJ2-5; D remains unclear. V lost 1 base and J 2 bases, leaving 8 bases between the germline ends. This CDR3 spans 14 amino acids. Germline lookup yields CDR1 MGHRA and CDR2 YSYEKL. In DNA, the CDR3 is TGCGCCAGCAGCCAAGTTCTCCAACAAGAGACCCAGTACTTC. Translating gives CASSQVLQQETQYF.

In DNA, the CDR3 is TGTGCCAGCAGTTCCGGGGACAGGGACACCGGGGAGCTGTTTTTT. Translating it yields CASSSGDRDTGELFF. The chain links TRBV28 to TRBJ2-2, with 9 bases lining up with TRBD1. This CDR3 comprises 15 residues. Germline-derived CDR1 and CDR2 are MDHEN and SYDVKM. V lost 4 bases and J lost 3; bases outside the gene matches: 3.

V usage is TRBV28 and J usage is TRBJ2-5, with a tentative D call TRBD1 (6 bases). Per the germline V gene, CDR1 is MDHEN and CDR2 is SYDVKM. This CDR3 is 14 amino acids long. The germline V and J ends were trimmed by 6 bases and 7 bases, with 18 bases remaining between them. CDR3 loop: CASSPPHRVATQYF. CDR3 sequence (DNA): TGTGCCAGCAGCCCCCCCCACAGGGTAGCGACCCAGTACTTC.

The chain has TRBV27 and TRBJ2-7, with a tentative D call TRBD2 (5 bases). There are 14 residues in the CDR3. CDR1 is MNHEY, CDR2 SMNVEV, per germline (reference sequence). V was pared by 4 bases and J by 0 bases, with 10 bases between. The DNA for the CDR3 is TGTGCCAGCAGTTCAGCGGCTAGCTCCTACGAGCAGTACTTC. This translates into CASSSAASSYEQYF.

In the case of this clone: The sample has other DNA sequences that encode this CDR3 too. The chain employs TRBV7-2 and TRBJ2-1; the D gene is possibly TRBD2 (5 bases). Between the trimmed V and J ends, which lost 6 bases and 6 bases, there was a span of 12 bases. Germline V lookup: CDR1 SGHTA, CDR2 FQGNSA. This CDR3 spans 13 amino acids. In DNA form, the CDR3 reads TGTGCCAGCAGAGGCCCTAGCTCCAATGAGCAGTTCTTC. This sequence encodes CASRGPSSNEQFF.

The rearrangement uses TRBV6-5 and TRBJ1-1; TRBD1 aligns across 7 bases. Trimming took 6 bases from V and 4 from J; bases not matched to a gene: 8. Per germline, CDR1 MNHEY and CDR2 SVGAGI. This CDR3 spans 14 amino acids. The CDR3 protein is CASRARQGGTEAFF. In nucleotides, the CDR3 is TGTGCCAGCAGGGCGAGACAGGGAGGCACTGAAGCTTTCTTT.

This chain links TRBV5-1 with TRBJ1-5, with 7 bases matching TRBD1. The germline V gene has CDR1 SGHRS and CDR2 YFSETQ. With 1 base clipped from V and 6 bases from J, the junction kept 4 bases outside the gene matches. The CDR3 consists of 14 residues. The CDR3 DNA follows: TGCGCCAGCAGCTTGCTAGGGGGCGGTCAGCCCCAGCATTTT. This translates into CASSLLGGGQPQHF.

The V gene is TRBV3-1 (or the pseudogene TRBV3-2), the J gene TRBJ2-1, with 7 bases matching TRBD1. There are 14 residues in the CDR3. After removal of 5 bases from V and 3 bases from J, the junction contained 4 bases not matched to a gene. Germline V lookup: CDR1 LGHDT, CDR2 YNNKEL (reference sequence). The DNA for the CDR3 is TGTGCCAGCAGCGACGGACAGGTCTACAATGAGCAGTTCTTC. Translation: CASSDGQVYNEQFF.

The count of this clone is one. This chain joins TRBV10-1 and TRBJ2-1, with 7 bases that match TRBD1. The V gene end was trimmed by 3 bases and the J gene end by 14 bases; junction bases not matched to a gene: 10. CDR1 is WNHNN and CDR2 is SYGVQD in the germline V gene (reference sequence). The CDR3 is 13 residues long. The CDR3 DNA reads as TGCGCCAGCAGTGACCAGGGGGTTCAAGGAAAGTTCTTC. Protein sequence: CASSDQGVQGKFF.